The 22 T cell receptor beta chains given below trace back to one sample, sequenced in a study of T cell repertoires in cytomegalovirus infection. One entry per CDR3 protein results from TCRdb running MiXCR on the reads. The table includes 450,000 to 600,000 distinct CDR3 sequences, roughly 12% detected once. What was sequenced was PBMCs. These receptors all come from a human donor in good health (CMV status not recorded). Some clones in this sample may be carry-over from other donors' samples.

The chain is built from TRBV3-1 and TRBJ2-7; the D gene is possibly TRBD2 (5 bases). This CDR3 has 12 residues. The germline V gene encodes CDR1 LGHDT and CDR2 YNNKEL (reference sequence). V gave up 4 bases and J gave up 7 bases, with 11 bases separating them. CDR3 coding DNA: TGTGCCAGCAGCCCCCTAGCAGGAGAGCAGTACTTC. It yields the protein CASSPLAGEQYF.

This clonotype was detected ten times or more. The chain combines TRBV12-3 or TRBV12-4 with TRBJ1-1, with D unresolved. The V and J ends lost 10 bases and 4 bases respectively, with 13 bases between them. The CDR3 covers 12 residues. CDR3 protein: CATTLEGTEAFF. The CDR3 nucleotides read TGTGCCACCACCCTTGAGGGCACTGAAGCTTTCTTT.

This clonotype was counted only a few times. The chain employs TRBV6-1 and TRBJ2-1; D is possibly TRBD1 or TRBD2 (5 bases each). Trimming took 3 bases from V and 6 from J, leaving 18 bases between them. CDR1 and CDR2 from the germline V gene are MNHNS and SASEGT. This CDR3 is built from 16 residues. DNA for the CDR3: TGTGCCAGCAGTGACCCCGGCCTAGAGGGGCCCAATGAGCAGTTCTTC. Translating it yields CASSDPGLEGPNEQFF.

Ten or more counts support this clonotype. The rearrangement uses TRBV12-3 or TRBV12-4 and TRBJ2-2, with TRBD2 matching 7 bases. The CDR3 sequence is 13 residues long. V trimming: 7 bases; J trimming: 7 bases; junction bases outside the gene matches: 6. The CDR3 region is CASNRGGGGELFF. As DNA, the CDR3 is TGTGCCAGCAATCGTGGGGGGGGCGGGGAGCTGTTTTTT.

There are many counts of this clonotype. The chain has TRBV6-6 and TRBJ2-1; 14 bases are shared with TRBD2. Germline V gene lookup returns CDR1 MNHNY and CDR2 SVGAGI (reference sequence). The CDR3 has 17 residues. The V and J ends lost 7 bases and 0 bases, in that order; junction bases with no gene match: 5. CDR3 bases: TGTGCCAGCATTGGACTAGCGGGGGGAAGCTCCTACAATGAGCAGTTCTTC. Translating gives CASIGLAGGSSYNEQFF.

The V and J genes are TRBV5-6 and TRBJ1-1, with 7 positions matching TRBD1. The junction had 4 bases not matched to a gene; V was cut back by 1 base and J by 4 bases. The CDR3 sequence is 14 residues long. Germline CDR1 is SGHDT and CDR2 is YYEEEE. The CDR3 sequence: CASSLTGEGTEAFF. The CDR3 DNA reads as TGTGCCAGCAGCTTGACAGGGGAGGGCACTGAAGCTTTCTTT.

This clonotype was detected many times. The rearrangement joins TRBV7-8 to TRBJ2-7, with TRBD1 matching over 7 bases. The length of the CDR3 is 20 residues. With 3 bases clipped from V and 0 bases from J, the junction kept 20 bases outside the gene matches. Germline loops: CDR1 SGHVS, CDR2 FQNEAQ. DNA for the CDR3: TGTGCCAGCAGCTTCCGGGACAGTCGAGTTGCGGCGCTTGGCTCCTACGAGCAGTACTTC. It yields the protein CASSFRDSRVAALGSYEQYF.

This clonotype was seen a handful of times. This chain joins TRBV20-1 and TRBJ2-5, with 11 bases lining up with TRBD2. The V gene end was trimmed by 3 bases and the J gene end by 4 bases; junction bases not matched to a gene: 7. The germline V gene encodes CDR1 DFQATT and CDR2 SNEGSKA (reference sequence). The CDR3 runs to 15 residues. CDR3 sequence: CSASWLAGGGETQYF. The CDR3 bases are TGCAGTGCTAGCTGGCTAGCGGGGGGTGGAGAGACCCAGTACTTC.

This clonotype showed up just a few times. CDR3 sequence: CAISESPGNTIYF. The CDR3 coding sequence is TGTGCCATCAGTGAGTCCCCAGGAAACACCATATATTTT. The V gene is TRBV10-3, the J gene TRBJ1-3, with D unclear. The germline CDR1 and CDR2 sequences are ENHRY and SYGVKD. The CDR3 totals 13 residues. V lost 0 bases and J 4 bases, leaving 4 bases between the germline ends.

This clonotype was picked up many times. This chain uses TRBV2 with TRBJ2-5; no reliable D call. CDR1 and CDR2 (germline): SNHLY, FYNNEI. The CDR3 sequence is 14 residues long. V lost 4 bases and J lost 1, with 10 bases in between. CDR3 nucleotide sequence: TGTGCCAGCAGTGGTCTTCGGACCCAAGAGACCCAGTACTTC. This codes for CASSGLRTQETQYF.

At least ten counts were recorded for this clonotype. The chain is built from TRBV7-9 and TRBJ2-7, with TRBD1 identical over 8 bases. V lost 3 bases and J lost 0; bases outside the gene matches: 7. Germline V CDR1 and CDR2: SEHNR, FQNEAQ (reference sequence). The CDR3 runs to 16 residues. The CDR3 DNA reads TGTGCCAGCAGCTTCCCTGGACAGGGCAGCTCCTACGAGCAGTACTTC. Its protein product is CASSFPGQGSSYEQYF.

This clonotype was counted between two and nine times. This sequence joins TRBV6-5 and TRBJ2-7, with TRBD2 as a possible D gene (5 bases). Germline V gene data show CDR1 as MNHEY and CDR2 as SVGAGI. Trimming shortened V by 8 bases and J by 4 bases, and 9 bases separated the two germline ends. The CDR3 runs to 11 residues. Written as DNA, the CDR3 is TGTGCCAGCCAGACTACTTACGAGCAGTACTTC. Protein: CASQTTYEQYF.

This clonotype was detected many times. The V and J genes are TRBV28 and TRBJ2-3, with D uncertain. Germline V gives CDR1 MDHEN, CDR2 SYDVKM. V gave up 10 bases and J gave up 2 bases, with 16 bases separating them. This CDR3 is 14 amino acids long. CDR3 in DNA: TGTGCCACCAGCGTCATGACCCCCACAGATACGCAGTATTTT. It specifies CATSVMTPTDTQYF.

V gene TRBV12-3 or TRBV12-4 combines with J gene TRBJ2-1; D possibly corresponds to TRBD2 (6 bases). The germline V and J ends were trimmed by 6 bases and 3 bases, with 18 bases remaining between them. This CDR3 region has 16 residues. The CDR3: CASSPPASGFYNEQFF. The CDR3 nucleotides are TGTGCCAGCAGCCCTCCGGCAAGCGGGTTCTACAATGAGCAGTTCTTC.

The sample holds a few counts of this clonotype. The J gene is TRBJ1-2, the V gene TRBV20-1; possibly TRBD1 for D (5 bases). Trimming removed 6 bases from V and 3 bases from J, with 11 bases in between. Germline CDR1 DFQATT, CDR2 SNEGSKA (reference sequence). There are 12 residues in the CDR3. In nucleotides, the CDR3 is TGCAGTGCCGACTTACAGGACTATGGCTACACCTTC. It encodes CSADLQDYGYTF.

This clonotype was detected many times. This CDR3 is CASSSPSGNYNEQFF. The CDR3 DNA reads as TGTGCCAGCAGCTCTCCTAGCGGGAACTACAATGAGCAGTTCTTC. J is TRBJ2-1 and V is TRBV7-9; 9 positions agree with TRBD2. CDR1 is SEHNR and CDR2 is FQNEAQ in the germline V gene (reference sequence). Trimming cost V 4 bases and J 3 bases; bases outside gene matches: 4. The CDR3 runs 15 residues.

In its sample, this clonotype was seen many times. The rearrangement links TRBV6-5 to TRBJ1-1; TRBD1 matches at 7 bases. Looked up from germline, CDR1 is MNHEY and CDR2 is SVGAGI. The CDR3 is 12 residues long. The ends lost 5 bases at V and 8 bases at J; junction bases unmatched: 5. DNA for the CDR3: TGTGCCAGCAGTGCCGGGACAGCAGAAGCTTTCTTT. Its protein product is CASSAGTAEAFF.

This clonotype was counted many times. The chain links TRBV12-3 or TRBV12-4 to TRBJ2-3; TRBD2 aligns across 8 bases. The trim removed 6 bases at V and 0 bases at J, leaving 8 bases unmatched. The CDR3 sequence is 16 residues long. The CDR3, as DNA: TGTGCCAGCAGGGGGACTAGTGCCGGAAGCACAGATACGCAGTATTTT. This translates into CASRGTSAGSTDTQYF.

This clonotype was seen many times. This rearrangement joins TRBV10-3 to TRBJ2-2; D unclear. V lost 6 bases and J 0 bases, leaving 8 bases between the germline ends. This CDR3 spans 14 amino acids. Germline V lookup: CDR1 ENHRY, CDR2 SYGVKD. This CDR3 is CAISLGANTGELFF. In nucleotides, the CDR3 is TGTGCCATCAGCTTGGGCGCGAACACCGGGGAGCTGTTTTTT.

There are a few counts of this clonotype. V usage is TRBV11-1 and J usage is TRBJ1-1; D gene ambiguous. Germline assignment: CDR1 SGHAT and CDR2 FQDESV (reference sequence). The length of the CDR3 is 13 residues. The ends were cut back, 3 bases at V and 3 bases at J, with 8 bases in the middle. The CDR3 here is CASSFHGDTEAFF. The CDR3 DNA reads as TGTGCCAGCAGCTTTCATGGGGACACTGAAGCTTTCTTT.

This clonotype was detected a few times. The chain carries TRBV6-6 and TRBJ2-7, with a weak D call TRBD2 (6 bases). Germline CDR1 reads MNHNY; CDR2 reads SVGAGI (reference sequence). Trimming stripped 7 bases from V and 4 bases from J, with 23 bases between. This CDR3 region has 16 residues. The CDR3 region has the DNA TGTGCCAGCACCCCCCCGAGTTCGGCGGGGCTATACGAGCAGTACTTC. Its translation: CASTPPSSAGLYEQYF.

This clonotype was observed a few times. This chain uses TRBV20-1 with TRBJ2-3; tentative D call: TRBD2 (5 bases). The CDR3 length is 14 residues. CDR1 and CDR2 (germline): DFQATT, SNEGSKA (reference sequence). The ends were cut back, 0 bases at V and 1 base at J, with 8 bases in the middle. The CDR3 nucleotides read TGCAGTGCTAGAGACAAGGAGGGCACAGATACGCAGTATTTT. It specifies CSARDKEGTDTQYF.